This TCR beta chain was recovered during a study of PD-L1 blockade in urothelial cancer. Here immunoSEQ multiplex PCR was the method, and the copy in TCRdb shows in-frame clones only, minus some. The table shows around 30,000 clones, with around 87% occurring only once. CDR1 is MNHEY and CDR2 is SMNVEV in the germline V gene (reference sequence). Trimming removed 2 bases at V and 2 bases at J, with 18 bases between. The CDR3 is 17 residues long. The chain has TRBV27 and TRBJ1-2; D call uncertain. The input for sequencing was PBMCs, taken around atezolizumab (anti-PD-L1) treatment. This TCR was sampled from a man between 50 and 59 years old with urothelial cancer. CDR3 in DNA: TGTGCCAGCAGTTTAAGGGATCGGGTTCGGGGAAACTATGGCTACACCTTC. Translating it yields CASSLRDRVRGNYGYTF.